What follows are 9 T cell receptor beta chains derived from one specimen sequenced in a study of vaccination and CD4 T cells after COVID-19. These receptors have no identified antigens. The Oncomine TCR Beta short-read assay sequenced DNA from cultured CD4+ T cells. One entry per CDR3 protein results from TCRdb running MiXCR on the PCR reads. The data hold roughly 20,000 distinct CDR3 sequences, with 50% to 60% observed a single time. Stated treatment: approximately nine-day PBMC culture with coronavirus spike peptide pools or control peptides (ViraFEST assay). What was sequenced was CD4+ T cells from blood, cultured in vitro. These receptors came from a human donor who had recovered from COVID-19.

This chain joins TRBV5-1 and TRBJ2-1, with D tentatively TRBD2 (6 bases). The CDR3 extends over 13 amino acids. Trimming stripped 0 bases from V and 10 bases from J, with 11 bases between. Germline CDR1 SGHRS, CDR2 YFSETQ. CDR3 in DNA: TGCGCCAGCAGCTTGGGGTCTCTAGCGGAGCAGTTCTTC. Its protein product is CASSLGSLAEQFF.

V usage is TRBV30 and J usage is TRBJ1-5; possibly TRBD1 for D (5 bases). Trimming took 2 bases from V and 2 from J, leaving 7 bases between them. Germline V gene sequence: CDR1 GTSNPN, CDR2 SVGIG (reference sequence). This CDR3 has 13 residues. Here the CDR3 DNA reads TGTGCCTGGAGTCAGGGTGGCAATCAGCCCCAGCATTTT. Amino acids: CAWSQGGNQPQHF.

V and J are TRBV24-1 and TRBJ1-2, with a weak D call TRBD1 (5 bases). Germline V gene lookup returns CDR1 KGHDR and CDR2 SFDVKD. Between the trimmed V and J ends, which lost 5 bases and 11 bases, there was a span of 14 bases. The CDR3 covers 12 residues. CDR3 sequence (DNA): TGTGCCACCAGTGGAATCAGGGATCTGTACACCTTC. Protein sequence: CATSGIRDLYTF.

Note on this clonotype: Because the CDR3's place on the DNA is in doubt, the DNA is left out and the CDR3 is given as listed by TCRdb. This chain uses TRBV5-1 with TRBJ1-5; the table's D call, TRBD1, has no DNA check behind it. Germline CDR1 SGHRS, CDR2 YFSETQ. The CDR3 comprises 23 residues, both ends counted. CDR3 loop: CASTNQTSMYLCASSLSPKPQHF.

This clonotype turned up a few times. CDR3 protein: CASSVRTGGADGYTF. CDR3 coding DNA: TGTGCCAGCAGCGTCCGGACAGGGGGCGCAGATGGCTACACCTTC. The V and J genes are TRBV7-9 and TRBJ1-2, with 11 nucleotides matching TRBD1. Looked up from germline, CDR1 is SEHNR and CDR2 is FQNEAQ (reference sequence). V was pared by 5 bases and J by 6 bases, with 8 bases of the junction left unmatched. The CDR3 sequence is 15 residues long.

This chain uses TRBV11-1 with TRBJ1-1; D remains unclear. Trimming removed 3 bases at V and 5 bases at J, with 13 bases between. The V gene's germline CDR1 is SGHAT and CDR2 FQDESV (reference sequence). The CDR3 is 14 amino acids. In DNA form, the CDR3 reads TGTGCCAGCAGCTTCAGGCTCTCGGGGACTGAAGCTTTCTTT. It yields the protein CASSFRLSGTEAFF.

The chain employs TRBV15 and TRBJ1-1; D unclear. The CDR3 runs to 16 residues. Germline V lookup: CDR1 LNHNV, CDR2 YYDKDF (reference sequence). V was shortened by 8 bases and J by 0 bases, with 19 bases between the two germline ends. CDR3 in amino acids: CATSSTPLKLNTEAFF. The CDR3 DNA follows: TGTGCCACCTCCTCGACACCGTTAAAATTGAACACTGAAGCTTTCTTT.

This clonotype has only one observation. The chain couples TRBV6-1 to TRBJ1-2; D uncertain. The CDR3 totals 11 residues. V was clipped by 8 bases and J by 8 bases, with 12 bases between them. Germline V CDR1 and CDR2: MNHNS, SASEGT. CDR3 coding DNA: TGTGCCAGCGGAGGGCCAACCGGCTACACCTTC. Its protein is CASGGPTGYTF.

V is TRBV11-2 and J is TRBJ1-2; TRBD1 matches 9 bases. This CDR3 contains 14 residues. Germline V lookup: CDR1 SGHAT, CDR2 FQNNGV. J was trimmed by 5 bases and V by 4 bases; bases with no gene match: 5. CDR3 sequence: CASSWGQGRYGYTF. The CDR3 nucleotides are TGTGCCAGCAGCTGGGGACAGGGAAGGTATGGCTACACCTTC.